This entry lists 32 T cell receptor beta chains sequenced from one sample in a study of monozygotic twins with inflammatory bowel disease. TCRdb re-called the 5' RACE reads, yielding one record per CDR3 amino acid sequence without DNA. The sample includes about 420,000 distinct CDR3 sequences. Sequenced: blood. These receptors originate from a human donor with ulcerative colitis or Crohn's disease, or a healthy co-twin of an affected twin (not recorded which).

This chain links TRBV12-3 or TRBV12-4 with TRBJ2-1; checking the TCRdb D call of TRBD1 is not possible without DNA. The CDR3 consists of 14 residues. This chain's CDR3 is CASSFRDRGNEQFF.

The CDR3 sequence is CASSEFSGSHEQFF. V is TRBV7-9 and J is TRBJ2-1; TCRdb's D gene call, TRBD2, goes unchecked for lack of DNA. Germline V gene lookup returns CDR1 SEHNR and CDR2 FQNEAQ (reference sequence). This CDR3 is built from 14 residues.

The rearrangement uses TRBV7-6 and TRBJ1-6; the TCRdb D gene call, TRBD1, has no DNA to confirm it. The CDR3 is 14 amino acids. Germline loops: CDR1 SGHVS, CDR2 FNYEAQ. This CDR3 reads CASTDRAGSSPLHF.

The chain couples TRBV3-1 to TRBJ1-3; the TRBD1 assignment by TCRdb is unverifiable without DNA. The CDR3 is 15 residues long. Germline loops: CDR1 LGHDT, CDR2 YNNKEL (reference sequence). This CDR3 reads CASSQGGGSGNTIYF.

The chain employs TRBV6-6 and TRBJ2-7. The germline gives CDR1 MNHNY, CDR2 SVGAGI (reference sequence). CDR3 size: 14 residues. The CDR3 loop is CASTRDRSYYEQYF.

This CDR3 reads CASSLEGRTTEAFF. J is TRBJ1-1 and V is TRBV5-5. The germline V gene encodes CDR1 SGHKS and CDR2 YYEKEE (reference sequence). This CDR3 is built from 14 residues.

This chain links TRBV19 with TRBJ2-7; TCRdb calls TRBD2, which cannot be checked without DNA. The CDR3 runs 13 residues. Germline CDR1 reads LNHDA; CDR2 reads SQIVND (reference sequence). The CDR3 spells CASSASQGGEQYF.

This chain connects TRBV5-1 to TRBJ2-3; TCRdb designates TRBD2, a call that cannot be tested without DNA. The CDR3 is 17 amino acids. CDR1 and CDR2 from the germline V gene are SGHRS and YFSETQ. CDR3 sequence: CASSPRTSGGVTDTQYF.

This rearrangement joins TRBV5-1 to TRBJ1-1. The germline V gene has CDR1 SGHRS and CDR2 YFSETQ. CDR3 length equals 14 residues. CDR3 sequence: CASSLAGFGTEAFF.

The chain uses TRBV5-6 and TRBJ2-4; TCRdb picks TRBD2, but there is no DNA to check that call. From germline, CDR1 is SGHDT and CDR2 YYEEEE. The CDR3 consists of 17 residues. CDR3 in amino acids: CASSSSGTSGRVYIQYF.

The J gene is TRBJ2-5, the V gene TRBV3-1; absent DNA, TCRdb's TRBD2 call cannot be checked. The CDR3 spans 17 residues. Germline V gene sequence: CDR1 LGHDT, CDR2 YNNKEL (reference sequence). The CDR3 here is CASSQSRPGLAEETQYF.

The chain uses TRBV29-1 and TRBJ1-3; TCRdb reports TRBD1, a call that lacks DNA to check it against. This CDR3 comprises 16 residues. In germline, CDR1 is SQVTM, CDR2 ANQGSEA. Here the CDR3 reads CSVEDLFDRDGNTIYF.

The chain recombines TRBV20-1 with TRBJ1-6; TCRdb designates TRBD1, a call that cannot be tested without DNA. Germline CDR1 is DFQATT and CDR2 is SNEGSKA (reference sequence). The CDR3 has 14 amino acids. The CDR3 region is CSASGLLDNSPLHF.

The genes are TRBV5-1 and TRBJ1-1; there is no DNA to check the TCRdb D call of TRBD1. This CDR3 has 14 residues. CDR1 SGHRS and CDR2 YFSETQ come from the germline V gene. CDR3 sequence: CASSPWGDTTEAFF. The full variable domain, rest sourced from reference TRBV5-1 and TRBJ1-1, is KAGVTQTPRYLIKTRGQQVTLSCSPISGHRSVSWYQQTPGQGLQFLFEYFSETQRNKGNFPGRFSGRQFSNSRSEMNVSTLELGDSALYLCASSPWGDTTEAFFGQGTRLTVV.

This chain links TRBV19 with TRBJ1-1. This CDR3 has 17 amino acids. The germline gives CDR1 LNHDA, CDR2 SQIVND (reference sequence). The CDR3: CASSVQAWVEVNTEAFF.

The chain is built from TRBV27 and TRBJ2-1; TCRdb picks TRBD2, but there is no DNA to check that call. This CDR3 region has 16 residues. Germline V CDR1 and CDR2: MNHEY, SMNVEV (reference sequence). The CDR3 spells CASSRRGLAEYNEQFF.

CDR3: CASSGGQTNTEAFF. The chain combines TRBV21-1 with TRBJ1-1; TCRdb outputs TRBD1, but without DNA this stays unchecked. TRBV21-1 is a known pseudogene. This CDR3 spans 14 amino acids.

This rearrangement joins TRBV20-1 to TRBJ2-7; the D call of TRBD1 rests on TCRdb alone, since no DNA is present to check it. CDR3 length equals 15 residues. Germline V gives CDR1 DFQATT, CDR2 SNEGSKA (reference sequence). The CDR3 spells CSATEPRGQSYEQYF.

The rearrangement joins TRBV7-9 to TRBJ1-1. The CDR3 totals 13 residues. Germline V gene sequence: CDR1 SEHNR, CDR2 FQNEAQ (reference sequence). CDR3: CASSWEGNTEAIF.

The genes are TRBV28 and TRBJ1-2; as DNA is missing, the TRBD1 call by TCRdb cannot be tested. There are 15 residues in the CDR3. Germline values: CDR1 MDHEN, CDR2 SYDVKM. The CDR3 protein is CASSPSGQGAGGYTF.

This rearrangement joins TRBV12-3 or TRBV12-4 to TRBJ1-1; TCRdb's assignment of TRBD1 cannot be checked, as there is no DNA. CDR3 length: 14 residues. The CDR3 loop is CASSFYGSPSEAFF.

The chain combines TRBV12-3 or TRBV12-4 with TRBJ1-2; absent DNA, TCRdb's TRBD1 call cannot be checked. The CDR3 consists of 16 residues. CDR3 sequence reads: CASSNDKVGRSYGYTF.

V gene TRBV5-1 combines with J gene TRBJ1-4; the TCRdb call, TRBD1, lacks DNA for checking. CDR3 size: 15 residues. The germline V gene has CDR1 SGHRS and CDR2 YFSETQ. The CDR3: CASSLESAGSEKLFF.

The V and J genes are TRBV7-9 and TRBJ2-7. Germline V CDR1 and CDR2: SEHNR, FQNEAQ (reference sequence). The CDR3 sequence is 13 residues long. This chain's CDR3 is CASSLFDTYEQYF.

The CDR3 sequence is CASSQREKLFF. The chain couples TRBV19 to TRBJ1-4. The CDR3 is 11 amino acids. CDR1 and CDR2 (germline): LNHDA, SQIVND (reference sequence).

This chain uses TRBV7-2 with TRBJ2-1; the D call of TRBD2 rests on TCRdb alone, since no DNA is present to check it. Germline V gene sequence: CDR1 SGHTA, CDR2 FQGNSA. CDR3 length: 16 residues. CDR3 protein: CASSQWGTSGYNEQFF.

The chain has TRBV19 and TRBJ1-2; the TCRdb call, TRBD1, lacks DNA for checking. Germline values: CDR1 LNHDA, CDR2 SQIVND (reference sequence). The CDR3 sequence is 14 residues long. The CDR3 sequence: CASSTRTMVDGYTF.

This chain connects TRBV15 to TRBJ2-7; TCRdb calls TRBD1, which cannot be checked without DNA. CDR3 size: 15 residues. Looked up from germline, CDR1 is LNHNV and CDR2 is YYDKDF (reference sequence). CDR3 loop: CATSALRRPGGEQYF.

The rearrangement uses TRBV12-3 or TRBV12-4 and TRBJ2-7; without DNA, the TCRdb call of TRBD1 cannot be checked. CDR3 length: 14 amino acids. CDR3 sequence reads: CASSQTGRPYEQYF.

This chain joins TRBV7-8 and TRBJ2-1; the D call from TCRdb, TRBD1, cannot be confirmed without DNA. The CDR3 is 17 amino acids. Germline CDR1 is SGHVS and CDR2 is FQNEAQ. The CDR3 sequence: CASSYGTISSSYNEQFF.

CDR3 residues: CSALKPPLNTEAFF. This rearrangement joins TRBV20-1 to TRBJ1-1. There are 14 residues in the CDR3. CDR1 DFQATT and CDR2 SNEGSKA come from the germline V gene (reference sequence).

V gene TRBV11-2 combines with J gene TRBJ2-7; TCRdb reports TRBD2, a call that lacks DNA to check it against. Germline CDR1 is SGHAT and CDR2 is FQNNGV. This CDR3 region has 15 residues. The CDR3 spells CASSFGRTISYEQYF.